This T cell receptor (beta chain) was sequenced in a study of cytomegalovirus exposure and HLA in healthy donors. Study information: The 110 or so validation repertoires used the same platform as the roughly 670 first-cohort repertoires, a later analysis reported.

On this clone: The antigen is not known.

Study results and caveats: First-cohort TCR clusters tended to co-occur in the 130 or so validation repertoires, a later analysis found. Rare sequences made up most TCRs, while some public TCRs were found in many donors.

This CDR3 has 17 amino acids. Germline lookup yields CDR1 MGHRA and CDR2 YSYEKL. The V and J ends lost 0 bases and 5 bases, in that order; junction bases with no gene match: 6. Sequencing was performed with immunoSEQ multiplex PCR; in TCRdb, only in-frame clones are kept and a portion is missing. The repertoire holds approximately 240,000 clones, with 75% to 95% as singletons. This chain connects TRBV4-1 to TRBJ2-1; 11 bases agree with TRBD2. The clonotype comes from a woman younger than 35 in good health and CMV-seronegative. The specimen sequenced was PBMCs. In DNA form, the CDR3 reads TGCGCCAGCAGCCAAGATGTACTAGCGGGAGCCAACAATGAGCAGTTCTTC. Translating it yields CASSQDVLAGANNEQFF.